The 5 T cell receptor beta chains given below trace back to one sample, sequenced in a study of T-cell reconstitution after alpha-beta-depleted transplantation in children. Unique molecular identifiers tagged the TCRbeta library. In TCRdb, the PCR reads were re-called with MiXCR into one record per CDR3 protein. Of about 980,000 distinct CDR3 sequences in the sample, around 30% were seen once. Sequenced here: PBMCs, mostly from graft donor cells, sampled 360 days after TCRalphabeta/CD19-depleted stem cell transplant. These receptor sequences come from a boy under two years old who had a stem cell transplant for SCID, so the T cells may come from the graft donor.

This clonotype was observed a handful of times. Here the CDR3 DNA reads TGCAGTGCTAGAGATCTCCCGTTGATGTTTGGGGCCCTCCACTTT. Amino acid sequence: CSARDLPLMFGALHF. V is TRBV20-1 and J is TRBJ1-6; D gene ambiguous. The CDR3 covers 15 residues. Trimming removed 0 bases at V and 14 bases at J, with 20 bases between. Per the germline V gene, CDR1 is DFQATT and CDR2 is SNEGSKA (reference sequence).

Only a few counts were recorded for this clonotype. The gene calls are TRBV7-2 and TRBJ1-2; TRBD1 agrees at 9 bases. V was pared by 5 bases and J by 4 bases, with 11 bases of the junction left unmatched. This CDR3 contains 16 residues. Germline CDR1 and CDR2: SGHTA and FQGNSA. The chain's CDR3 is CASSLGSGTGSYGYTF. The CDR3 DNA reads as TGTGCCAGCAGCCTCGGATCCGGGACAGGGTCCTATGGCTACACCTTC.

This clonotype was detected a few times. The rearrangement joins TRBV10-3 to TRBJ2-7; 10 nucleotides agree with TRBD1. Per the germline V gene, CDR1 is ENHRY and CDR2 is SYGVKD. J gave up 0 bases and V 6 bases, and 2 bases lay outside the gene matches. The CDR3 is 14 amino acids. The CDR3 nucleotides read TGTGCCATCAGCCGGGACAGGGGCTCCTACGAGCAGTACTTC. Protein: CAISRDRGSYEQYF.

This clonotype has a handful of counts. The rearrangement links TRBV27 to TRBJ2-1, with D tentatively TRBD1 (6 bases). The CDR3 loop spans 15 amino acids. V was cut by 1 base and J by 4 bases, with 11 bases left in between. From germline, CDR1 is MNHEY and CDR2 SMNVEV (reference sequence). The CDR3, as DNA: TGTGCCAGCAGTTTATGGGGGCAGGGTTACAATGAGCAGTTCTTC. This encodes CASSLWGQGYNEQFF.

This clonotype appeared a few times. The rearrangement uses TRBV25-1 and TRBJ2-2; no reliable D call. This CDR3 contains 15 residues. V was pared by 6 bases and J by 0 bases, with 11 bases between. CDR1 MGHDK and CDR2 SYGVNS come from the germline V gene. This CDR3 is CASRVDGTNTGELFF. The CDR3 nucleotides read TGTGCCAGCAGAGTTGACGGCACGAACACCGGGGAGCTGTTTTTT.